The TCR beta chain described here comes from a study of glioma-infiltrating T cells. Using RNA template, CDR3s of TCR alpha and beta were amplified with iRepertoire arm-PCR. Using its own MiXCR run on the multiplex PCR reads, TCRdb lists one record per CDR3 protein. The sample records around 97,000 distinct CDR3 sequences, about 30% being singletons. Whole-study results and caveats: Gliomas, especially low-grade, showed above-expected tissue-blood divergence; non-neoplastic patients showed below.

This clonotype appeared many times. What it binds is unknown. The junction had 5 bases not matched to a gene; V was cut back by 5 bases and J by 4 bases. CDR1 SNHLY and CDR2 FYNNEI come from the germline V gene. This CDR3 is 14 amino acids long. The sample comprised glioma tissue, nonneoplastic brain tissue, or PBMCs (not recorded which). This receptor was identified in a human donor with low-grade glioma or glioblastoma, undergoing nonglioma brain surgery, or in good health (not recorded which). The chain couples TRBV2 to TRBJ2-3; 8 nucleotides agree with TRBD2. The CDR3 spells CASSRTSTSDTQYF. Written as DNA, the CDR3 is TGTGCCAGCAGTCGGACTAGCACTTCAGATACGCAGTATTTT.